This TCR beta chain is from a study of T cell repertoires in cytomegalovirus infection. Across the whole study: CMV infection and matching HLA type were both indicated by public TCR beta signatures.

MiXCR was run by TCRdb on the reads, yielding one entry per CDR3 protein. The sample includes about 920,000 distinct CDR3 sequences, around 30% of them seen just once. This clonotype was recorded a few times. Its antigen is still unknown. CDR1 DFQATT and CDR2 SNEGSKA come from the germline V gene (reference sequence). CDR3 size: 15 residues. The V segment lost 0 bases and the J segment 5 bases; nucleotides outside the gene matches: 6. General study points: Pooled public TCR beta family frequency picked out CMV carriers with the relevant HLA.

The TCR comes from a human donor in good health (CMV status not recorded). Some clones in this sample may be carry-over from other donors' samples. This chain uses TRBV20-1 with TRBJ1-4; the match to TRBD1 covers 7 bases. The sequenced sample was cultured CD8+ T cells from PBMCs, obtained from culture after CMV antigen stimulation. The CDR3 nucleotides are TGCAGTGCTAGAGATAAGAAGGGGGCGAATGAAAAACTGTTTTTT. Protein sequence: CSARDKKGANEKLFF.